Listed below are T cell receptor beta chains from one sample, sequenced in a study of beta chain features in type 1 diabetes. TCRdb's table, derived via immunoSEQ multiplex PCR, lists solely in-frame clones and lacks some. The sample records fewer than 500,000 clones, about 15% being singletons. Sequencing was done on a sample of naive CD4+ T cells from blood. These receptor sequences come from a man aged 25-45 years in good health. The CDR3 runs from the conserved cysteine through the conserved F or W. Each record gives: J gene, clone size, V gene, D gene, CDR3 DNA, CDR3 protein. A D gene is named only where the DNA matches it firmly. Part of the rows lack a size; the others show once, few, many or a class for expanded clones.

j_gene: TRBJ2-1
abundance: few
v_gene: TRBV2
d_gene: .
CDR3nt: TGTGCCAGCAGTCAGGGGAGGGGCGGCAATGAGCAGTTCTTC
CDR3aa: CASSQGRGGNEQFF

j_gene: TRBJ2-2
abundance: .
v_gene: TRBV9
d_gene: .
CDR3nt: TGTGCCAGCAGCGTAGGTAGTCCCGGGGAGCTGTTTTTT
CDR3aa: CASSVGSPGELFF

j_gene: TRBJ2-5
abundance: .
v_gene: TRBV9
d_gene: TRBD2
CDR3nt: TGTGCCAGCAGCGTAGGTGCGGGAGGCCCCTACCAAGAGACCCAGTACTTC
CDR3aa: CASSVGAGGPYQETQYF

j_gene: TRBJ2-5
abundance: .
v_gene: TRBV7-2
d_gene: .
CDR3nt: TGTGCCAGCAGCTCCGGAGGTCGGGTTACGGAGACCCAGTACTTC
CDR3aa: CASSSGGRVTETQYF

j_gene: TRBJ2-1
abundance: .
v_gene: TRBV14
d_gene: .
CDR3nt: TGTGCCAGCAGCCTTGGACAAAGCTCCTACAATGAGCAGTTCTTC
CDR3aa: CASSLGQSSYNEQFF

j_gene: TRBJ2-1
abundance: .
v_gene: TRBV7-8
d_gene: .
CDR3nt: TGTGCCAGCAGCTATCCACTAGGCTCCCTTGCTAGCTACAATGAGCAGTTCTTC
CDR3aa: CASSYPLGSLASYNEQFF

j_gene: TRBJ2-2
abundance: .
v_gene: TRBV18
d_gene: TRBD1
CDR3nt: TGTGCCAGCTCGGCCGACAGGGCGAACACCGGGGAGCTGTTTTTT
CDR3aa: CASSADRANTGELFF

j_gene: TRBJ1-2
abundance: .
v_gene: TRBV30
d_gene: .
CDR3nt: TGTGCCTGGAGTGGACAGGCGCTTGGGAACTATGGCTACACCTTC
CDR3aa: CAWSGQALGNYGYTF

j_gene: TRBJ1-1
abundance: few
v_gene: TRBV30
d_gene: .
CDR3nt: TGTGCCTACGGGGCCCACACTGAAGCTTTCTTT
CDR3aa: CAYGAHTEAFF

j_gene: TRBJ2-7
abundance: .
v_gene: TRBV2
d_gene: TRBD1
CDR3nt: TGTGCCAGCAAGGGACAGGTGAACGAGCAGTACTTC
CDR3aa: CASKGQVNEQYF

j_gene: TRBJ1-1
abundance: .
v_gene: TRBV30
d_gene: .
CDR3nt: TGTGCCTGGAGTCGGGGGGGATGGACTGAAGCTTTCTTT
CDR3aa: CAWSRGGWTEAFF

j_gene: TRBJ1-4
abundance: .
v_gene: TRBV6-5
d_gene: .
CDR3nt: TGTGCCAGCAGGGAACAGGATGAAAAACTGTTTTTT
CDR3aa: CASREQDEKLFF

j_gene: TRBJ2-7
abundance: few
v_gene: TRBV2
d_gene: TRBD1
CDR3nt: TGTGCCAGCATGAGGGACAGTGGCTACGAGCAGTACTTC
CDR3aa: CASMRDSGYEQYF

j_gene: TRBJ1-2
abundance: few
v_gene: TRBV9
d_gene: .
CDR3nt: TGTGCCAGCAGCGTAGCATCGGATAGTGGTGGCTACACCTTC
CDR3aa: CASSVASDSGGYTF

j_gene: TRBJ1-1
abundance: .
v_gene: TRBV4-3
d_gene: .
CDR3nt: TGCGCCAGCAGCCAAAGGGTTGGGGACACTGAAGCTTTCTTT
CDR3aa: CASSQRVGDTEAFF

j_gene: TRBJ2-3
abundance: .
v_gene: TRBV6-6
d_gene: TRBD1
CDR3nt: TGTGCCAGCAGTCGCCCGGGACAGGGCACAGATACGCAGTATTTT
CDR3aa: CASSRPGQGTDTQYF

j_gene: TRBJ2-1
abundance: .
v_gene: TRBV7-2
d_gene: .
CDR3nt: TGTGCCAGCAGCTTAGGGCTAGCTCGGTATGGGCAGTTCTTC
CDR3aa: CASSLGLARYGQFF

j_gene: TRBJ2-7
abundance: .
v_gene: TRBV11-2
d_gene: .
CDR3nt: TGTGCCAGCAGCTCCCTGCCCTACGAGCAGTACTTC
CDR3aa: CASSSLPYEQYF

j_gene: TRBJ1-2
abundance: .
v_gene: TRBV7-2
d_gene: .
CDR3nt: TGTGCCAGCAGCCCCGGGAGGCCTACGCAGGGGGGCTACACCTTC
CDR3aa: CASSPGRPTQGGYTF

j_gene: TRBJ2-5
abundance: few
v_gene: TRBV19
d_gene: .
CDR3nt: TGTGCCAGTAGTACCGGAGAGACCCAGTACTTC
CDR3aa: CASSTGETQYF

j_gene: TRBJ2-3
abundance: few
v_gene: TRBV4-3
d_gene: TRBD2
CDR3nt: TGCGCCAGCAGCCGAGGACTAGCGGGGCTTACAGATACGCAGTATTTT
CDR3aa: CASSRGLAGLTDTQYF

j_gene: TRBJ2-1
abundance: .
v_gene: TRBV4-1
d_gene: TRBD2
CDR3nt: TGCGCCAGCAGCCAAGGGTGGCGGGGGAGGTACAATGAGCAGTTCTTC
CDR3aa: CASSQGWRGRYNEQFF

j_gene: TRBJ2-3
abundance: many
v_gene: TRBV29-1
d_gene: .
CDR3nt: TGCAGCGTTGTACTACAGAATCGCACAGATACGCAGTATTTT
CDR3aa: CSVVLQNRTDTQYF

j_gene: TRBJ2-1
abundance: .
v_gene: TRBV15
d_gene: TRBD2
CDR3nt: TGTGCCACCAGCAGACCCCTAGCGGGAGGGGTCGGCGATGAGCAGTTCTTC
CDR3aa: CATSRPLAGGVGDEQFF

j_gene: TRBJ2-1
abundance: .
v_gene: TRBV7-9
d_gene: TRBD2
CDR3nt: TGTGCCAGCAGCTTAGAATCCCTAGCGGGAGTTTCCTACAATGAGCAGTTCTTC
CDR3aa: CASSLESLAGVSYNEQFF

j_gene: TRBJ2-3
abundance: .
v_gene: TRBV14
d_gene: .
CDR3nt: TGTGCCAGCAGCCAAGTCCCAGGGTGGGCCACAGATACGCAGTATTTT
CDR3aa: CASSQVPGWATDTQYF

j_gene: TRBJ1-2
abundance: .
v_gene: TRBV29-1
d_gene: TRBD1
CDR3nt: TGCAGCGTTGATCGGGTAATAGGGACAGGGGCTACATATGGCTACACCTTC
CDR3aa: CSVDRVIGTGATYGYTF

j_gene: TRBJ2-1
abundance: .
v_gene: TRBV11-2
d_gene: .
CDR3nt: TGTGCCAGCAGCTTAGGTCGCGGCAATGAGCAGTTCTTC
CDR3aa: CASSLGRGNEQFF

j_gene: TRBJ1-2
abundance: few
v_gene: TRBV29-1
d_gene: .
CDR3nt: TGCAGCGTATATAGTTTGGCGGGTGGCTACACCTTC
CDR3aa: CSVYSLAGGYTF

j_gene: TRBJ1-1
abundance: few
v_gene: TRBV25-1
d_gene: .
CDR3nt: TGTGCCAGCAGTCAGGGCCTCATTGAAGCTTTCTTT
CDR3aa: CASSQGLIEAFF

j_gene: TRBJ2-7
abundance: few
v_gene: TRBV15
d_gene: TRBD1
CDR3nt: TGTGCCACCAAATTAGGGACAGCCGACGAGCAGTACTTC
CDR3aa: CATKLGTADEQYF

j_gene: TRBJ1-2
abundance: few
v_gene: TRBV30
d_gene: .
CDR3nt: TGTGCCTGGAGTCCCCTACGGGCCGGCGGTGGCTACACCTTC
CDR3aa: CAWSPLRAGGGYTF

j_gene: TRBJ2-5
abundance: .
v_gene: TRBV27
d_gene: TRBD2
CDR3nt: TGTGCCAGCAAAGCCCTAGCGGGGGAGACCCAGTACTTC
CDR3aa: CASKALAGETQYF

j_gene: TRBJ1-2
abundance: .
v_gene: TRBV30
d_gene: .
CDR3nt: TGTGCCGAAGGGAGGGTGGGTGGCTACACCTTC
CDR3aa: CAEGRVGGYTF

j_gene: TRBJ2-7
abundance: .
v_gene: TRBV7-2
d_gene: .
CDR3nt: TGTGCCAGCAGCTTGAGGGGGACTAACTACGAGCAGTACTTC
CDR3aa: CASSLRGTNYEQYF

j_gene: TRBJ2-5
abundance: .
v_gene: TRBV4-2
d_gene: TRBD1
CDR3nt: TGTGCCAGCAGCCAAATGGGACAGCCTCAAGAGACCCAGTACTTC
CDR3aa: CASSQMGQPQETQYF

j_gene: TRBJ2-1
abundance: .
v_gene: TRBV7-2
d_gene: .
CDR3nt: TGTGCCAGCAGCTTAACCGGGGGTGTTAATGAGCAGTTCTTC
CDR3aa: CASSLTGGVNEQFF